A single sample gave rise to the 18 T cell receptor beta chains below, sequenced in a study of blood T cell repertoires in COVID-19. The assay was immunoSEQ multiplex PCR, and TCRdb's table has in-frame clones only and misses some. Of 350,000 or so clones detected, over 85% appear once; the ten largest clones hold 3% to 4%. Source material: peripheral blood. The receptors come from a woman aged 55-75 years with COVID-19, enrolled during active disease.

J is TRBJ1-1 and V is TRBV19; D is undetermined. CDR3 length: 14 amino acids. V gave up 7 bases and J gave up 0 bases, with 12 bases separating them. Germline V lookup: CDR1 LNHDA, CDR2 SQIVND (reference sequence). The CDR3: CASIHGRMNTEAFF. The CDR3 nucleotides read TGTGCCAGTATCCACGGCAGGATGAACACTGAAGCTTTCTTT.

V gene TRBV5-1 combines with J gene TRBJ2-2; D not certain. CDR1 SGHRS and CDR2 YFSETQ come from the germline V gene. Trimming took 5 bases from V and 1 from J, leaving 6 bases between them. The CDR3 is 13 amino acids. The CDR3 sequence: CASSPRNTGELFF. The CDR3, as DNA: TGCGCCAGCAGTCCCAGGAACACCGGGGAGCTGTTTTTT.

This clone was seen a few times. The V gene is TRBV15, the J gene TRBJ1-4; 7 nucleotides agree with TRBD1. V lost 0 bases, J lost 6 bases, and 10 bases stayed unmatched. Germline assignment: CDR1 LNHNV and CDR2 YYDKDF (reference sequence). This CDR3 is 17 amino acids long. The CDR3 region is CATSRDYRGGGDEKLFF. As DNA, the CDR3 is TGTGCCACCAGCAGAGATTACAGGGGCGGCGGTGATGAAAAACTGTTTTTT.

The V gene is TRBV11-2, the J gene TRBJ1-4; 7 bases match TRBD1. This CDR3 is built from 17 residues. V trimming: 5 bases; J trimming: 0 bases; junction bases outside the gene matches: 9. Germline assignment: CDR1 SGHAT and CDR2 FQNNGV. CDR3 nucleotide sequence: TGTGCCAGCAGCCCCACGCCTCAGGGGGCAACTAATGAAAAACTGTTTTTT. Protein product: CASSPTPQGATNEKLFF.

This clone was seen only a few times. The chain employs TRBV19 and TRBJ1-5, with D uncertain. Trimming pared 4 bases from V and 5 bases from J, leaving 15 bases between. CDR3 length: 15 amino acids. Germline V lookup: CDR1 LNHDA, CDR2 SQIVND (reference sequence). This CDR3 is CASSSGENIYQPQHF. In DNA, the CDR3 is TGTGCCAGTAGTAGCGGGGAAAATATTTATCAGCCCCAGCATTTT.

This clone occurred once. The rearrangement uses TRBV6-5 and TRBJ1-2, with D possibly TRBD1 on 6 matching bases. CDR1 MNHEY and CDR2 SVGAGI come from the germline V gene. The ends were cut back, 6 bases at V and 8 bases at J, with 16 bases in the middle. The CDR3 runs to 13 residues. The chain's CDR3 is CASRRAGGGGYTF. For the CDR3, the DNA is TGTGCCAGCAGACGGGCGGGAGGGGGAGGCTACACCTTC.

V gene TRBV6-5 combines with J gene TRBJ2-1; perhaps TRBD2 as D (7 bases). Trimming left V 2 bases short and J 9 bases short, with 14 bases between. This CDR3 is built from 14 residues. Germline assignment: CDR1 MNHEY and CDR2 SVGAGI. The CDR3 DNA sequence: TGTGCCAGCAGTTACGACGGGGGGCAAGGTGAGCAGTTCTTC. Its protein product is CASSYDGGQGEQFF.

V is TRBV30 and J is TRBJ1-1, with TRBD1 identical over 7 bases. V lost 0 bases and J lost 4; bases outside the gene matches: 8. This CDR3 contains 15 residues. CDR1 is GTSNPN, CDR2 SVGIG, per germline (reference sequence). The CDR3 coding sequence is TGTGCCTGGAGTGTACCCCCTACAGGGGTCACTGAAGCTTTCTTT. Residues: CAWSVPPTGVTEAFF.

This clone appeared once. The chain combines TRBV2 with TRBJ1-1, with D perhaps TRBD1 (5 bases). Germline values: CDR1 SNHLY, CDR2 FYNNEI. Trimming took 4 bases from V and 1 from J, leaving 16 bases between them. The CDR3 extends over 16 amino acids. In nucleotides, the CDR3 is TGTGCCAGCAGTGTGGGGCAGCGTGGAACGAACACTGAAGCTTTCTTT. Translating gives CASSVGQRGTNTEAFF.

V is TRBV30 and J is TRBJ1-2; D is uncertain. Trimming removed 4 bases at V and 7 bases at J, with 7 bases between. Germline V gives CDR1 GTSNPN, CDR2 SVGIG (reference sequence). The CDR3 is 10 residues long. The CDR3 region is CAWMGSGYTF. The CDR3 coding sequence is TGTGCCTGGATGGGGAGTGGCTACACCTTC.

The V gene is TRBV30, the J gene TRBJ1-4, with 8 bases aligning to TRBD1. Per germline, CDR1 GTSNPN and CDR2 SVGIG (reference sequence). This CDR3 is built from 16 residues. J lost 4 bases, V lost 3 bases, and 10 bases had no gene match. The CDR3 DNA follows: TGTGCCTGGAGCCCCCCCGGGACAGGCGTTAATGAAAAACTGTTTTTT. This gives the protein CAWSPPGTGVNEKLFF. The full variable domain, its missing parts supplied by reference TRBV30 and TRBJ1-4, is SQTIHQWPATLVQPVGSPLSLECTVEGTSNPNLYWYRQAAGRGLQLLFYSVGIGQISSEVPQNLSASRPQDRQFILSSKKLLLSDSGFYLCAWSPPGTGVNEKLFFGSGTQLSVL.

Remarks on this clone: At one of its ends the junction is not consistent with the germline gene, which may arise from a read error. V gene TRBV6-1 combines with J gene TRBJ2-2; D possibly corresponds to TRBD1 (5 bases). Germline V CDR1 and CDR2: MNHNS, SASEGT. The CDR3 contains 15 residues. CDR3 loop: CASSKAVGDTGELFF. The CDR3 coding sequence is TGTGCCAGCAGTAAAGCCGTAGGGGACACCGGGGAGCTGTTTTTT.

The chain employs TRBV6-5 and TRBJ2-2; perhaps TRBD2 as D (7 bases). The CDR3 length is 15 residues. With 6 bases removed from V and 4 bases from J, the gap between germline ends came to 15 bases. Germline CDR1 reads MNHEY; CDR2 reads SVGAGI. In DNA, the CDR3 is TGTGCCAGCAGGGGGGGGCAGAGCCTCACCGGGGAGCTGTTTTTT. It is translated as CASRGGQSLTGELFF.

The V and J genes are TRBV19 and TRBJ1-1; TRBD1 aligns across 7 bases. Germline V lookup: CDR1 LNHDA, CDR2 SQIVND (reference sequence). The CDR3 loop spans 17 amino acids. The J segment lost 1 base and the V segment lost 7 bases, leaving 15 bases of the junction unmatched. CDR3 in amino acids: CASTVDRRVLGNTEAFF. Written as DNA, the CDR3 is TGTGCCAGTACGGTGGACAGGCGCGTTTTAGGGAACACTGAAGCTTTCTTT.

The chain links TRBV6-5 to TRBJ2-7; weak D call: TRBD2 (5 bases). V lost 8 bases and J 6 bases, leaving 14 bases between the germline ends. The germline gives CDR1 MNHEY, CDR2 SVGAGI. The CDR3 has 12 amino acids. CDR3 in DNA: TGTGCCAGCTATTCGGGGTTTGGCGAGCAGTACTTC. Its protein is CASYSGFGEQYF.

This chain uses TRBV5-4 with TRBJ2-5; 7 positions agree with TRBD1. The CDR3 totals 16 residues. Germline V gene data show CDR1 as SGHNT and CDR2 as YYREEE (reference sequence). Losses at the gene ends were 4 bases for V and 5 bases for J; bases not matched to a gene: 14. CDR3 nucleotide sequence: TGTGCCAGCAGCCGGTCAACCTCAGGGGGTTGGGAGACCCAGTACTTC. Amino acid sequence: CASSRSTSGGWETQYF.

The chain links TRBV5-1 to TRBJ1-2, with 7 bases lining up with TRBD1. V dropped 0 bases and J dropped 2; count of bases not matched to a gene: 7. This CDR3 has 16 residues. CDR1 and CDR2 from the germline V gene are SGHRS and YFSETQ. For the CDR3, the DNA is TGCGCCAGCAGCTTGGACGGACAGGCGTACAACTATGGCTACACCTTC. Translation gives CASSLDGQAYNYGYTF.

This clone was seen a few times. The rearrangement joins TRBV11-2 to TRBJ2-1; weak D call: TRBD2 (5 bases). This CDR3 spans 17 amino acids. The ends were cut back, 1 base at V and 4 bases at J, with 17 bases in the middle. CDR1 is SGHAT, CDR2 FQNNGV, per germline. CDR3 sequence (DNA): TGTGCCAGCAGCTTAGGCCCACCGGGGTTAAGGTACAATGAGCAGTTCTTC. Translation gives CASSLGPPGLRYNEQFF. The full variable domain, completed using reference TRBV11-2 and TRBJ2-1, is EAGVAQSPRYKIIEKRQSVAFWCNPISGHATLYWYQQILGQGPKLLIQFQNNGVVDDSQLPKDRFSAERLKGVDSTLKIQPAKLEDSAVYLCASSLGPPGLRYNEQFFGPGTRLTVL.